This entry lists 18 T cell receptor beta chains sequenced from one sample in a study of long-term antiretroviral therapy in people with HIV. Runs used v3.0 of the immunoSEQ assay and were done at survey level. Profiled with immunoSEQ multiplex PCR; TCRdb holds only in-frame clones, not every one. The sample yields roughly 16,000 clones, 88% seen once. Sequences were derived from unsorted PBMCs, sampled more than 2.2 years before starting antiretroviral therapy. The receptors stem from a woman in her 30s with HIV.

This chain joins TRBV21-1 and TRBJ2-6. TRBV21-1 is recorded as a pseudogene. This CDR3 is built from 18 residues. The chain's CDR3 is CASSNYGGGNPGANVLTF. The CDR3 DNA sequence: TGTGCCAGCAGCAATTATGGGGGTGGGAATCCTGGGGCCAACGTCCTGACTTTC.

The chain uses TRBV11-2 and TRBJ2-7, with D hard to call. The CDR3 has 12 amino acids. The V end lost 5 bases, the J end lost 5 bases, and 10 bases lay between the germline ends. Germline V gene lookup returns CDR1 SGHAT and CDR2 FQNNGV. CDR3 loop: CASSRELDEQYF. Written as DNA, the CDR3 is TGTGCCAGCAGCAGGGAATTGGACGAGCAGTACTTC.

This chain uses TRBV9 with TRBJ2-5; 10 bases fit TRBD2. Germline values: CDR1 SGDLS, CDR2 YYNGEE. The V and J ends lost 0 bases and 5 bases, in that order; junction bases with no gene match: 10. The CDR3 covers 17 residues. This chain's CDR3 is CASSVGDSGGLRETQYF. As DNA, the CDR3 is TGTGCCAGCAGCGTAGGGGATAGCGGGGGGCTACGGGAGACCCAGTACTTC.

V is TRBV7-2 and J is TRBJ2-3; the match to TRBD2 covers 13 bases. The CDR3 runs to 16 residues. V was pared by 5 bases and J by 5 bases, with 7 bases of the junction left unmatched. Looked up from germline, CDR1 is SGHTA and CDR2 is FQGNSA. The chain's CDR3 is CASSPGLAGAIDTQYF. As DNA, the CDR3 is TGTGCCAGCAGCCCTGGACTAGCGGGGGCGATAGATACGCAGTATTTT.

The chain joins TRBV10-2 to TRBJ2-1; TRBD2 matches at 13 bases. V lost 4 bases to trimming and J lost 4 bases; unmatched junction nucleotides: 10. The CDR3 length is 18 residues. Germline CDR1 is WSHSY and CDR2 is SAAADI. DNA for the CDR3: TGCGCCAGCAGTGGGACTAGCGGGGGTGAAGACTTATACAATGAGCAGTTCTTC. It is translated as CASSGTSGGEDLYNEQFF.

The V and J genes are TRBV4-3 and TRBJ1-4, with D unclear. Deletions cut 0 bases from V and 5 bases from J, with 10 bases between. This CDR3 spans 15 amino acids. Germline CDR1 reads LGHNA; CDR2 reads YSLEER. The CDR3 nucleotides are TGCGCCAGCAGCCAAGACGTCAGTTCCAATGAAAAACTGTTTTTT. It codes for CASSQDVSSNEKLFF.

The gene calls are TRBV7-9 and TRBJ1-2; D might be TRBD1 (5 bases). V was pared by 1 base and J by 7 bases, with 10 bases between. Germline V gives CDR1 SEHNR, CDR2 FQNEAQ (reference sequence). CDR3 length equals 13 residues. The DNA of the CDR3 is TGTGCCAGCAGCTTAGGTGGGGCCCCTGGCTACACCTTC. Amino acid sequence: CASSLGGAPGYTF.

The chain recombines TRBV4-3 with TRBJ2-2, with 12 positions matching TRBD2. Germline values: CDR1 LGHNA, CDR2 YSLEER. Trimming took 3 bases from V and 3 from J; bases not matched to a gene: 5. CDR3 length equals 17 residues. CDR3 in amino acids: CASSHLLAGGHTGELFF. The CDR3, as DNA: TGCGCCAGCAGCCATTTACTAGCGGGGGGACACACCGGGGAGCTGTTTTTT.

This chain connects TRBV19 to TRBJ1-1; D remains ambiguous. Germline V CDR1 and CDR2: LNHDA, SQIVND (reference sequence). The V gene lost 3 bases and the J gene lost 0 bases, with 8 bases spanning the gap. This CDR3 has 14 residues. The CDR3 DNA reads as TGTGCCAGTAGTATGAATCGGGTGAACACTGAAGCTTTCTTT. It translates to CASSMNRVNTEAFF.

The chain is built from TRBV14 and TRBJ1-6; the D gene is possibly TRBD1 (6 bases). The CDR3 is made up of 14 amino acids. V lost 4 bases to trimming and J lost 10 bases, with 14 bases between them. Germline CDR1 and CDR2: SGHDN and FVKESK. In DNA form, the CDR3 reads TGTGCCAGCAGCCGGGGGCAGGGGAACTCACCCCTCCACTTT. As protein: CASSRGQGNSPLHF.

The CDR3 region has the DNA TGTGCCAGCAGTGGGCTAATCGAGGAAGGATTTAGCAATCAGCCCCAGCATTTT. Translation: CASSGLIEEGFSNQPQHF. This chain connects TRBV6-1 to TRBJ1-5, with unresolved D. Germline-derived CDR1 and CDR2 are MNHNS and SASEGT. Trimming stripped 4 bases from V and 0 bases from J, with 19 bases between. The CDR3 is 18 residues long.

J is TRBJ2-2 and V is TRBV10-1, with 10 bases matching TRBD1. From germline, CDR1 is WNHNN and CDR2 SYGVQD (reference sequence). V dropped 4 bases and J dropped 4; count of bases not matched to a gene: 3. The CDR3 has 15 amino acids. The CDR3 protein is CASSVTGGGTGELFF. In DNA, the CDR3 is TGCGCCAGCAGTGTGACAGGGGGCGGCACCGGGGAGCTGTTTTTT.

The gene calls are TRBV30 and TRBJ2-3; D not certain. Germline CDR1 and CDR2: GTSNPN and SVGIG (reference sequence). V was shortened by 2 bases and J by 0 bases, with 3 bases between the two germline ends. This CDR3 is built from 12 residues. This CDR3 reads CAWSPSTDTQYF. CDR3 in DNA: TGTGCCTGGAGTCCTAGCACAGATACGCAGTATTTT.

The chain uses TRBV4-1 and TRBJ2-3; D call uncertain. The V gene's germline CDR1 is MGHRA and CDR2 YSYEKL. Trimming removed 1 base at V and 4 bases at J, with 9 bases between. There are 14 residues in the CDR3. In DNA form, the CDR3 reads TGCGCCAGCAGCCAAGGCGTATGGTCAGATACGCAGTATTTT. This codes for CASSQGVWSDTQYF.

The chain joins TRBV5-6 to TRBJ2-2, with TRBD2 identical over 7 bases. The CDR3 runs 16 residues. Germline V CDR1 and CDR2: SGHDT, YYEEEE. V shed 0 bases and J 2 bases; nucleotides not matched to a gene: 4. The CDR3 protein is CASSLGLAANTGELFF. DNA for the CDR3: TGTGCCAGCAGCTTGGGCCTAGCGGCTAACACCGGGGAGCTGTTTTTT.

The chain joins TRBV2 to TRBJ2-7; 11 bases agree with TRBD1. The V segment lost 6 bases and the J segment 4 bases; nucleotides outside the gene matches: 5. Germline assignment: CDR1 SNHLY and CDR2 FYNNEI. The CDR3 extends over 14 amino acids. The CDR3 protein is CASSWTGGSYEQYF. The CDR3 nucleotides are TGTGCCAGCAGCTGGACAGGGGGCTCATACGAGCAGTACTTC.

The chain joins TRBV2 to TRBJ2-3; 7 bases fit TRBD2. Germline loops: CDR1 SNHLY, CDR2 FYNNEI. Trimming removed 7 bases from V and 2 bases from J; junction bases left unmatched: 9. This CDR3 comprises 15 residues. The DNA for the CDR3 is TGTGCCAGCACGAGACTAGCCCAAACCACAGATACGCAGTATTTT. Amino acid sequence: CASTRLAQTTDTQYF.

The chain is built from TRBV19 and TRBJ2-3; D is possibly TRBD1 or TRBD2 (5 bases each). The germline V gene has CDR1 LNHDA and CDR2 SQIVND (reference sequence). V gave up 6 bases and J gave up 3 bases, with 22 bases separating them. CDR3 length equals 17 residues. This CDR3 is CASSTPGEGWGTDTQYF. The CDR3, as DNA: TGTGCCAGTAGCACCCCTGGAGAGGGGTGGGGTACAGATACGCAGTATTTT.